The source of this T cell receptor beta chain is a study of OX40 agonist ivuxolimab in advanced cancers. Method: immunoSEQ multiplex PCR; TCRdb's copy keeps in-frame clones and lacks some. Of 100,000 or so clones in the sample, about 91% are singletons; the top ten hold roughly 0.56%. This CDR3 is 16 amino acids long. CDR1 is SGHTA, CDR2 FQGNSA, per germline. Trimming shortened V by 2 bases and J by 0 bases, and 14 bases separated the two germline ends. Sequencing used CD4+ or CD8+ T cells sorted from blood, obtained in a trial of the OX40 agonist ivuxolimab. The chain links TRBV7-2 to TRBJ2-7; the D is unclear. This TCR derives from an adult with an advanced solid tumor such as melanoma, head and neck, liver or kidney cancer. The CDR3 loop is CASSLNTPMSSYEQYF. The CDR3 nucleotides are TGTGCCAGCAGCTTAAACACACCAATGAGCTCCTACGAGCAGTACTTC.